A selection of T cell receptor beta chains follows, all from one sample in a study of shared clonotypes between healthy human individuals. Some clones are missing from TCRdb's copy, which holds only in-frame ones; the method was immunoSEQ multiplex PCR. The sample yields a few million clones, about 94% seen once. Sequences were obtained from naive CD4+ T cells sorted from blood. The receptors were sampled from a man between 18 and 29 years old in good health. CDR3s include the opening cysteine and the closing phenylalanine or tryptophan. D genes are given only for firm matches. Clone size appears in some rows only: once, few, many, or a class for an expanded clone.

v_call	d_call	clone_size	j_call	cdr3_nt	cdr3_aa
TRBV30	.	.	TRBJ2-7	TGTGCTTGGCCCCCCGTTGTGGACTCCTACGAGCAGTACTTC	CAWPPVVDSYEQYF
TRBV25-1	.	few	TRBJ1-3	TGTGCCAGCAGTGAATATAAGATCGGATCCTCTGGAAACACCATATATTTT	CASSEYKIGSSGNTIYF
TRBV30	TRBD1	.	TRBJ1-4	TGTGCCTGGAGGGGACAGGGTACTAATGAAAAACTGTTTTTT	CAWRGQGTNEKLFF
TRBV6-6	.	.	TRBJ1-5	TGTGCCAGCAATTCGACAGCCCAACAGCCCCAGCATTTT	CASNSTAQQPQHF
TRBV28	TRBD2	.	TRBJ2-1	TGTGCCAGCAGTCCAACAGCGGGAAGCTCCTACAATGAGCAGTTCTTC	CASSPTAGSSYNEQFF
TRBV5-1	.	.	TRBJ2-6	TGCGCCAGCAGCGTCACAGTCTCTGGGGCCAACGTCCTGACTTTC	CASSVTVSGANVLTF
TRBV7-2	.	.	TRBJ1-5	TGTGCCAGCAGCTTAGTCGGAGACAATCAGCCCCAGCATTTT	CASSLVGDNQPQHF
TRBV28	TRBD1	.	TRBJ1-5	TGTGCCAGCACCGGACAGGCCAATCAGCCCCAGCATTTT	CASTGQANQPQHF
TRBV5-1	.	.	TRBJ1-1	TGCGCCAGCAGCGTTAGTGCGAACACTGAAGCTTTCTTT	CASSVSANTEAFF
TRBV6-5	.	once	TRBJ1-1	TGTGCCAGCGGGAGAGGGAACACTGAAGCTTTCTTT	CASGRGNTEAFF
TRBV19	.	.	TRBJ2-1	TGTGCCAGTGGGTTAACCGGGCAGTACAATGAGCAGTTCTTC	CASGLTGQYNEQFF
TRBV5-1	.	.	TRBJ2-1	TGCGCCAGCAGTTCTCTGGGTGGGACGGAAAAGTTCTTC	CASSSLGGTEKFF
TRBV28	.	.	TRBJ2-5	TGTGCCAGCAGCTCAGTTCCTCTAGAAGAGACCCAGTACTTC	CASSSVPLEETQYF
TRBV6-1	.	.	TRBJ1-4	TGTGCCAGCAGGGAACAGGGCGGTGTGAATGAAAAACTGTTTTTT	CASREQGGVNEKLFF
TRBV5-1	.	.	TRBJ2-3	TGCGCCAGCAGCTCCCTCACAGATACGCAGTATTTT	CASSSLTDTQYF
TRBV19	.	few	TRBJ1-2	TGTGCCAGTAGTATCTCATCCCACTATGGCTACACCTTC	CASSISSHYGYTF
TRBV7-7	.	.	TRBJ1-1	TGTGCTAGCAGCGAAGTACAGTGGGGGCGTTTTATCCGGAACACTGAAGCTTTCTTT	CASSEVQWGRFIRNTEAFF
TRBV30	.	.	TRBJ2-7	TGTGCCTGGACTAAGGGAACGCTTTCCTACGAGCAGTACTTC	CAWTKGTLSYEQYF
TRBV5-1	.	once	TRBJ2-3	TGCGCCAGCAGCTTGGAACGGGGCGACACAGATACGCAGTATTTT	CASSLERGDTDTQYF
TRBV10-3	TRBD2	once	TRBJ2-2	TGTGCCATCAGTGAGGCCAGGACTAGGGGCGGGGAGCTGTTTTTT	CAISEARTRGGELFF
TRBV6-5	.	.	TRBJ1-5	TGTGCCAGCAGTAGGACGGACAATCAGCCCCAGCATTTT	CASSRTDNQPQHF
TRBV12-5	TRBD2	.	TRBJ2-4	TGTGCTAGTGGGCCCGGACTAGCGGGAGGGCCGTACTTC	CASGPGLAGGPYF
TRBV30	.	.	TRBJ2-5	TGTGCCTGGAGCCCCCTCCCCGCCTACTACCCCGTCCAAGAGACCCAGTACTTC	CAWSPLPAYYPVQETQYF
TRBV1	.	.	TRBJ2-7	TGCACCAGCAGCCAATACTACTACGAGCAGTACTTC	CTSSQYYYEQYF
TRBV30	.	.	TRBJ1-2	TGTGCCTGGATAAGGCCCCAAGCCCCCCATGGCTACACCTTC	CAWIRPQAPHGYTF
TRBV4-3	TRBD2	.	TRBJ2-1	TGCGCCAGCAGCCAAGATCTAGCGGTGAATGAGCAGTTCTTC	CASSQDLAVNEQFF
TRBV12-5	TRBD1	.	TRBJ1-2	TGTGCTAGTGGTTTGAGCGGACAGGACTATGGCTACACCTTC	CASGLSGQDYGYTF
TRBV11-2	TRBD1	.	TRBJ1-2	TGTGCCAGCAGCTTAGGCCCCCCGGACAGGGGGAGAGGCTACACCTTC	CASSLGPPDRGRGYTF
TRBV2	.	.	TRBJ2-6	TGTGCCAGCAGTGAAGCTTCTGGGGCCAACGTCCTGACTTTC	CASSEASGANVLTF
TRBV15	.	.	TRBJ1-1	TGTGCCACCAGCAGAGACCCTACAGGAGCCCCGAACACTGAAGCTTTCTTT	CATSRDPTGAPNTEAFF
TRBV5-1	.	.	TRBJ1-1	TGCGCCAGCAGCTTGTTGACCTCCGATGAAGCTTTCTTT	CASSLLTSDEAFF
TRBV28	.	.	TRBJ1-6	TGTGCCAGCAGTTTAGGTTCAGGGAGGGGATCACCCCTCCACTTT	CASSLGSGRGSPLHF
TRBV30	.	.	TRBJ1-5	TGTGCCTGGAGTAGCCAGGACCTTGGGCCCCAGCATTTT	CAWSSQDLGPQHF
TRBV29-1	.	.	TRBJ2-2	TGCAGCGTTGATCAGGGTACAGGGTATATGCCCGGGGAGCTGTTTTTT	CSVDQGTGYMPGELFF
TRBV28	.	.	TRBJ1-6	TGTGCCAGCAGAGGCAGGGGCTATCCTCTTAATTCACCCCTCCACTTT	CASRGRGYPLNSPLHF
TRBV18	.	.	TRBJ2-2	TGTGCCAGCTCACGACCACCGGCAACGAACACCGGGGAGCTGTTTTTT	CASSRPPATNTGELFF
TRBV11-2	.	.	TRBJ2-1	TGTGCCAGCAGCTTAGGTAGCGGAAACAATGAGCAGTTCTTC	CASSLGSGNNEQFF
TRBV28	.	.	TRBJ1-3	TGTGCCAGCAAGTCGCCTGGAACCTCTGGAAACACCATATATTTT	CASKSPGTSGNTIYF
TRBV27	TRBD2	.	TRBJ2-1	TGTGCCAGCAGTCCTCTAATACTAGCGGGGGGCCTACAACAGCAGTTCTTC	CASSPLILAGGLQQQFF
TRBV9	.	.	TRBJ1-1	TGTGCCAGCAGCCTGTCGGGGGACTATGTGAACACTGAAGCTTTCTTT	CASSLSGDYVNTEAFF
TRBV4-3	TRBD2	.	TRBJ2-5	TGCGCCAGCAGCCAAGAGTATGGGACCCTAACTAGCGGGAGGGCCCTTGAGACCCAGTACTTC	CASSQEYGTLTSGRALETQYF
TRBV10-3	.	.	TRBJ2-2	TGTGCCATCAGTGACACCGACCCCCTCGGGGAGCTGTTTTTT	CAISDTDPLGELFF
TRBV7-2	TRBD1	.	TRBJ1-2	TGTGCCAGCAGCCCCAGACAGGGGTTGGTGAGCTACACCTTC	CASSPRQGLVSYTF
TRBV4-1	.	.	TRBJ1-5	TGCGCCAGCAGCCAAGATGGTGCAGGGAGGGGCAATCAGCCCCAGCATTTT	CASSQDGAGRGNQPQHF
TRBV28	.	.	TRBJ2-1	TGTGCCAGCAGTTTAGGTAGCGGCTCCTACAATGAGCAGTTCTTC	CASSLGSGSYNEQFF
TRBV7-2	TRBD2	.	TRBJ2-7	TGTGCCAGCAGCCAATGGACTAGCCGGTACGAGCAGTACTTC	CASSQWTSRYEQYF
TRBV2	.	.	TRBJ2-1	TGTGCCAGCAGAGCACTACGGGGCAACAATGAGCAGTTCTTC	CASRALRGNNEQFF
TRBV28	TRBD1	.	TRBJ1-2	TGTGCCAGCAGTGAGACAGGGGTGGTTGGCTACACCTTC	CASSETGVVGYTF
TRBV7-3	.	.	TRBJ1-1	TGTGCCAGCAGCTTAGATGTCGGTGGGACTGAAGCTTTCTTT	CASSLDVGGTEAFF
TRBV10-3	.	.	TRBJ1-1	TGTGCCATCAGGGACAAGAACACTGAAGCTTTCTTT	CAIRDKNTEAFF
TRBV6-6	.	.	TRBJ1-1	TGTGCCAGCAGTTCCGGGTCGTTGAACACTGAAGCTTTCTTT	CASSSGSLNTEAFF
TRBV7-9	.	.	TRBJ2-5	TGTGCCAGCAGCTTAGGGCGGTCCGCCGTAATTGTGGAGCAAGAGACCCAGTACTTC	CASSLGRSAVIVEQETQYF
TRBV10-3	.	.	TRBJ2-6	TGTGCCATCAGTGGCGACAATTGGGGCTCTGGGGCCAACGTCCTGACTTTC	CAISGDNWGSGANVLTF
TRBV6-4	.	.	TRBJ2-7	TGTGCCAGCAGTGACCGGCAACAGGGCAGGAGGTCCTACGAGCAGTACTTC	CASSDRQQGRRSYEQYF